The 24 T cell receptor beta chains below all came from one sample that was sequenced in a study of CD8 T cells in ankylosing spondylitis. From the 5' RACE reads, TCRdb called clonotypes with MiXCR, one entry per CDR3 protein. The sample lists some 400,000 distinct CDR3 sequences, approximately 20% occurring once. The antigens of these receptors remain unknown. Study conclusions and caveats: For ankylosing spondylitis blood, a TCR beta motif of several highly homologous variants appeared characteristic.

The sample comprised blood, either unsorted or a sorted T cell fraction (not recorded which). These receptors were taken from a male donor with ankylosing spondylitis.

This clonotype was found a few times. The rearrangement links TRBV9 to TRBJ1-5; D not certain. The CDR3 loop spans 14 amino acids. CDR1 is SGDLS, CDR2 YYNGEE, per germline. The V end was cut by 4 bases, the J end by 3 bases, with 11 bases between. The DNA for the CDR3 is TGTGCCAGCAGCCAGAGTTACTCCAATCAGCCCCAGCATTTT. Protein: CASSQSYSNQPQHF.

This clonotype was seen a few times. The V gene is TRBV29-1, the J gene TRBJ2-2, with a possible D match to TRBD2 (6 bases). The V end was cut by 2 bases, the J end by 3 bases, with 10 bases between. In germline, CDR1 is SQVTM, CDR2 ANQGSEA. This CDR3 contains 14 residues. The CDR3 nucleotides are TGCAGCGTTGAACCGGGACTGGACACCGGGGAGCTGTTTTTT. This sequence encodes CSVEPGLDTGELFF.

This clonotype occurred many times. The chain is built from TRBV29-1 and TRBJ2-1, with a tentative D call TRBD2 (6 bases). The CDR3 is 14 residues long. Germline V gene data show CDR1 as SQVTM and CDR2 as ANQGSEA. V lost 4 bases, J lost 7 bases, and 17 bases lay in between. Here the CDR3 DNA reads TGCAGCGTTGCAAGGGACTTTCTGTCTAATGAGCAGTTCTTC. This sequence encodes CSVARDFLSNEQFF.

This clonotype came up a few times. The chain uses TRBV29-1 and TRBJ2-3; 8 positions agree with TRBD1. The length of the CDR3 is 16 residues. Germline CDR1 is SQVTM and CDR2 is ANQGSEA. With V trimmed by 0 bases and J by 3 bases, 8 bases remained unmatched. CDR3 residues: CSVEEGTGQGTDTQYF. In DNA form, the CDR3 reads TGCAGCGTTGAAGAGGGGACAGGCCAGGGAACAGATACGCAGTATTTT.

The J gene is TRBJ1-1, the V gene TRBV15, with 8 bases fitting TRBD1. V trimming: 0 bases; J trimming: 11 bases; junction bases outside the gene matches: 2. CDR3 size: 12 residues. Germline-derived CDR1 and CDR2 are LNHNV and YYDKDF (reference sequence). CDR3 sequence reads: CATSRERQGAFF. DNA for the CDR3: TGTGCCACCAGCAGAGAAAGACAGGGGGCTTTCTTT.

The chain is built from TRBV4-2 and TRBJ2-7, with D unclear. The CDR3 extends over 13 amino acids. Germline V gene lookup returns CDR1 LGHNA and CDR2 YNFKEQ. Trimming shortened V by 0 bases and J by 2 bases, and 5 bases separated the two germline ends. In nucleotides, the CDR3 is TGTGCCAGCAGCCAAGAGGGGACCTACGAGCAGTACTTC. Translated, it gives CASSQEGTYEQYF.

This clonotype occurred many times. The chain uses TRBV28 and TRBJ1-4, with 7 nucleotides matching TRBD1. The germline gives CDR1 MDHEN, CDR2 SYDVKM. The junction had 19 bases not matched to a gene; V was cut back by 4 bases and J by 8 bases. CDR3 length equals 18 residues. The CDR3 reads CASSCLSCGKGAGEKLFF. DNA for the CDR3: TGTGCCAGCAGTTGCCTTAGTTGTGGAAAGGGGGCAGGAGAAAAACTGTTTTTT.

The chain carries TRBV10-1 and TRBJ2-5, with D tentatively TRBD1 or TRBD2 (5 bases each). V was clipped by 7 bases and J by 0 bases, with 24 bases between them. The CDR3 has 18 residues. Germline CDR1 WNHNN, CDR2 SYGVQD (reference sequence). Here the CDR3 DNA reads TGCGCCAGCAATTCGTACGGGACGCAATCCTTGTACCAAGAGACCCAGTACTTC. Translated: CASNSYGTQSLYQETQYF.

The J gene is TRBJ2-3, the V gene TRBV6-5, with a possible D match to TRBD2 (5 bases). V lost 4 bases and J lost 4, with 15 bases in between. CDR1 is MNHEY, CDR2 SVGAGI, per germline. The length of the CDR3 is 15 residues. In DNA, the CDR3 is TGTGCCAGCAGTTTGGATGGGAGAGAATCAGATACGCAGTATTTT. It yields the protein CASSLDGRESDTQYF.

The chain has TRBV29-1 and TRBJ2-3; TRBD2 matches 12 bases. With V trimmed by 7 bases and J by 7 bases, 9 bases remained unmatched. This CDR3 contains 14 residues. Per the germline V gene, CDR1 is SQVTM and CDR2 is ANQGSEA. CDR3 DNA sequence: TGCAGCGGCGGGCTAGCGGGAGGGCCCAATACGCAGTATTTT. Amino acid sequence: CSGGLAGGPNTQYF.

Worth noting for this clonotype: At one end, the junction sequence differs from germline, possibly due to a read error. The gene calls are TRBV6-5 and TRBJ2-7; D tentatively reads TRBD1 or TRBD2 (5 bases each). The CDR3 loop spans 15 amino acids. CDR1 is MNHEY, CDR2 SVGAGI, per germline. The CDR3 coding sequence is TGTGCCAGCAGCTACTACGTCGGGACGGCCTACGAGCAGTACTTC. It encodes CASSYYVGTAYEQYF.

The table lists this clonotype with many counts. V and J are TRBV29-1 and TRBJ1-1; unclear D gene. The CDR3 spans 12 residues. Trimming pared 5 bases from V and 3 bases from J, leaving 10 bases between. Germline values: CDR1 SQVTM, CDR2 ANQGSEA. The CDR3 DNA reads as TGCAGCGTTAAGGTTGTGGACACTGAAGCTTTCTTT. Protein sequence: CSVKVVDTEAFF.

This rearrangement joins TRBV5-1 to TRBJ2-4, with D unresolved. Per the germline V gene, CDR1 is SGHRS and CDR2 is YFSETQ. The CDR3 totals 13 residues. The ends were cut back, 0 bases at V and 7 bases at J, with 8 bases in the middle. In nucleotides, the CDR3 is TGCGCCAGCAGCTTGGCCTTGGGGAACATTCAGTACTTC. Translated: CASSLALGNIQYF.

The chain joins TRBV6-5 to TRBJ2-4; D is perhaps TRBD1 or TRBD2 (5 bases each). Germline V gene data show CDR1 as MNHEY and CDR2 as SVGAGI. Trimming shortened V by 2 bases and J by 0 bases, and 11 bases separated the two germline ends. The CDR3 is 16 residues long. The CDR3 DNA sequence: TGTGCCAGCAGTTACGGGGACGCTCTAGCCAAAAACATTCAGTACTTC. This translates into CASSYGDALAKNIQYF.

The CDR3 region has the DNA TGTGCCAGCAGTGAAGTTCAGCGGGAGAACGGGGAGCTGTTTTTT. As protein: CASSEVQRENGELFF. This rearrangement joins TRBV2 to TRBJ2-2, with 8 bases identical to TRBD2. The V gene's germline CDR1 is SNHLY and CDR2 FYNNEI. V was clipped by 1 base and J by 7 bases; unmatched bases: 5. The CDR3 has 15 amino acids.

In its sample, this clonotype was seen many times. V usage is TRBV12-3 or TRBV12-4 and J usage is TRBJ1-3, with D tentatively TRBD1 (5 bases). The CDR3 consists of 14 residues. V lost 3 bases, J lost 2 bases, and 8 bases lay in between. The CDR3 protein is CASSFLTAGNTIYF. The DNA of the CDR3 is TGTGCCAGCAGTTTTTTGACAGCTGGAAACACCATATATTTT.

The V call is TRBV12-3 or TRBV12-4, the J call TRBJ2-7, with D unclear. The CDR3 runs 15 residues. The V end lost 3 bases, the J end lost 5 bases, and 17 bases lay between the germline ends. CDR3 coding DNA: TGTGCCAGCAGTTTTCAGGCAGGAGATATTAACGAGCAGTACTTC. As protein: CASSFQAGDINEQYF.

The chain is built from TRBV24-1 and TRBJ1-5; TRBD1 agrees at 10 bases. Trimming took 2 bases from V and 2 from J; bases not matched to a gene: 2. Germline assignment: CDR1 KGHDR and CDR2 SFDVKD. The CDR3 runs to 16 residues. Here the CDR3 reads CATSDSGTGGNQPQHF. The CDR3 DNA follows: TGTGCCACCAGTGATTCTGGGACAGGGGGCAATCAGCCCCAGCATTTT.

This clonotype was seen only a few times. V gene TRBV7-2 combines with J gene TRBJ2-2; TRBD2 might be the D (6 bases). Trimming left V 2 bases short and J 3 bases short, with 13 bases between. The germline V gene has CDR1 SGHTA and CDR2 FQGNSA. The CDR3 consists of 16 residues. CDR3 protein: CASSLFTSRYTGELFF. CDR3 in DNA: TGTGCCAGCAGCTTATTCACTAGCCGCTACACCGGGGAGCTGTTTTTT.

The CDR3 reads CATSKPGWEKLFF. The DNA for the CDR3 is TGTGCCACCAGCAAACCGGGCTGGGAAAAACTGTTTTTT. The genes are TRBV15 and TRBJ1-4; D ambiguous. The CDR3 covers 13 residues. CDR1 and CDR2 (germline): LNHNV, YYDKDF (reference sequence). V gave up 4 bases and J gave up 8 bases, with 11 bases separating them. Full variable domain (rest looked up from reference TRBV15 and TRBJ1-4): DAMVIQNPRYQVTQFGKPVTLSCSQTLNHNVMYWYQQKSSQAPKLLFHYYDKDFNNEADTPDNFQSRRPNTSFCFLDIRSPGLGDTAMYLCATSKPGWEKLFFGSGTQLSVL.

This clonotype was counted only a few times. The V and J genes are TRBV5-1 and TRBJ2-5, with D perhaps TRBD1 (5 bases). Germline values: CDR1 SGHRS, CDR2 YFSETQ. This CDR3 comprises 14 residues. The V and J ends lost 3 bases and 0 bases respectively, with 9 bases between them. The CDR3 bases are TGCGCCAGCAGCTCGCAGGGAAACCAAGAGACCCAGTACTTC. It translates to CASSSQGNQETQYF.

The chain is built from TRBV10-3 and TRBJ2-5, with 9 bases lining up with TRBD1. CDR3 length equals 15 residues. Germline CDR1 and CDR2: ENHRY and SYGVKD. V shed 5 bases and J 5 bases; nucleotides not matched to a gene: 9. The CDR3: CAISPGQGSGETQYF. CDR3 coding DNA: TGTGCCATCAGTCCTGGACAGGGGAGCGGGGAGACCCAGTACTTC.

This clonotype was observed a handful of times. This chain connects TRBV5-1 to TRBJ2-1, with D possibly TRBD2 on 5 matching bases. This CDR3 comprises 14 residues. Per germline, CDR1 SGHRS and CDR2 YFSETQ. Trimming pared 7 bases from V and 4 bases from J, leaving 15 bases between. This chain's CDR3 is CASLPGMDYNEQFF. CDR3 sequence (DNA): TGCGCCAGCCTACCGGGGATGGATTACAATGAGCAGTTCTTC.

This clonotype was observed a handful of times. V and J are TRBV7-8 and TRBJ1-5, with 11 bases that match TRBD1. Trimming at V came to 0 bases and at J to 3 bases, leaving 4 bases not matched to a gene. This CDR3 region has 17 residues. Germline loops: CDR1 SGHVS, CDR2 FQNEAQ. CDR3 bases: TGTGCCAGCAGCTTAGCGAACGGACAGGGGGCCAATCAGCCCCAGCATTTT. This gives the protein CASSLANGQGANQPQHF. Full variable domain (remainder filled in from reference TRBV7-8 and TRBJ1-5): GAGVSQSPRYKVAKRGQDVALRCDPISGHVSLFWYQQALGQGPEFLTYFQNEAQLDKSGLPSDRFFAERPEGSVSTLKIQRTQQEDSAVYLCASSLANGQGANQPQHFGDGTRLSIL.